This T cell receptor beta chain was documented in a study of beta chain features in type 1 diabetes. Whole-study results and caveats: People with Type 1 diabetes carried modestly yet significantly shorter TCRB CDR3s in all four CD4+ subsets. TCRB repertoires of naive, central memory and Treg cells appeared more similar among patients than among healthy donors.

What was sequenced were expressed TCRB transcripts, since all of the isolated RNA had been reverse transcribed. Produced via immunoSEQ multiplex PCR; TCRdb's table is partial and in-frame only. This repertoire shows about 150,000 clones, about 8.5% found once; its top ten account for approximately 0.69%. As concerns this clone: Its specificity is unknown.

The germline V gene has CDR1 SGHAT and CDR2 FQDESV (reference sequence). Trimming stripped 1 base from V and 8 bases from J, with 15 bases between. The CDR3 has 15 amino acids. The chain couples TRBV11-1 to TRBJ2-1; TRBD1 might be the D (5 bases). The receptor was isolated from a man aged 18 to 29 in good health. The specimen was central memory CD4+ T cells from blood. The CDR3, as DNA: TGTGCCAGCAGCTTAGAGTCAGGGCCAGGCCATGAGCAGTTCTTC. Protein product: CASSLESGPGHEQFF.